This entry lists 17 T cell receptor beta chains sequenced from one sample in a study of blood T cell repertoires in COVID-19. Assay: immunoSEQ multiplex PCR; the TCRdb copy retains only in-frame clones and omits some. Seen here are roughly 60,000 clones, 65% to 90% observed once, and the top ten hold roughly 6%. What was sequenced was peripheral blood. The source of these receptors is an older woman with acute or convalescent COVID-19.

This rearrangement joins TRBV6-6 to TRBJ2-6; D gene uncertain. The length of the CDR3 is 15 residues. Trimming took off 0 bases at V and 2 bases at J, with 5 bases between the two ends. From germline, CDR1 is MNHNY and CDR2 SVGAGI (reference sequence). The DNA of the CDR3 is TGTGCCAGCAGTTACTCCCCCACTGGGGCCAACGTCCTGACTTTC. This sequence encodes CASSYSPTGANVLTF.

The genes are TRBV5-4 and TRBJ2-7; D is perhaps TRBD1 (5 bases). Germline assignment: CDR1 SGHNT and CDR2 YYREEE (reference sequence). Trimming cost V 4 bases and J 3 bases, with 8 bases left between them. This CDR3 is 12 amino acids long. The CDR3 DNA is TGTGCCAGCAGCCAAGACAGCTACGAGCAGTACTTC. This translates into CASSQDSYEQYF.

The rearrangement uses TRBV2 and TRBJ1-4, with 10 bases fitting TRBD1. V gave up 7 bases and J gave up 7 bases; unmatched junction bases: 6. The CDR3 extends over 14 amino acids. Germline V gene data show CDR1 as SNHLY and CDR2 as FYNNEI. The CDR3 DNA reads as TGTGCCAGCACCAAGGACAGGGGGTTTGAAAAACTGTTTTTT. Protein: CASTKDRGFEKLFF.

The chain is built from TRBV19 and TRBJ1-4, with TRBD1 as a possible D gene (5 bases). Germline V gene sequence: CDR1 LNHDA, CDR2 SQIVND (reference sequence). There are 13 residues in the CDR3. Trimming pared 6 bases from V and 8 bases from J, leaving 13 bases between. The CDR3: CASRPGGSEKLFF. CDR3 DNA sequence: TGTGCCAGTAGGCCCGGGGGGAGCGAAAAACTGTTTTTT.

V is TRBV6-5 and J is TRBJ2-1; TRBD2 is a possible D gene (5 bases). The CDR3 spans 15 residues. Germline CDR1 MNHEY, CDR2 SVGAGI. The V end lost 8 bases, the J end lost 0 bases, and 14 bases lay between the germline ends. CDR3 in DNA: TGTGCCAGCGAGGGTGGCACGAGCTCCTACAATGAGCAGTTCTTC. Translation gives CASEGGTSSYNEQFF.

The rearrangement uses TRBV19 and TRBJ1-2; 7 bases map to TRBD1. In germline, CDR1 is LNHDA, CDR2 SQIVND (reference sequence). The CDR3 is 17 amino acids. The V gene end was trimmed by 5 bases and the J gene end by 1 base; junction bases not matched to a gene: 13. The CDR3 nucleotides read TGTGCCAGTAGTTCCGACAGGGAAGTAAGGAGTAACTATGGCTACACCTTC. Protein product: CASSSDREVRSNYGYTF.

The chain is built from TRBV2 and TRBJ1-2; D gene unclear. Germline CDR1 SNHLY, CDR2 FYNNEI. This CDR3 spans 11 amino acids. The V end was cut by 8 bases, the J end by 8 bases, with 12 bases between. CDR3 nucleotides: TGTGCCAGCGAGGGATCGGTAGGCTACACCTTC. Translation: CASEGSVGYTF.

CDR3 bases: TGTGCCAGCAAACCTAGCGGAGCCAATGAGCAGTTCTTC. Translated, it gives CASKPSGANEQFF. The chain has TRBV6-5 and TRBJ2-1; 7 nucleotides agree with TRBD2. The CDR3 is 13 amino acids. Germline CDR1 and CDR2: MNHEY and SVGAGI. V gave up 7 bases and J gave up 6 bases; unmatched junction bases: 6.

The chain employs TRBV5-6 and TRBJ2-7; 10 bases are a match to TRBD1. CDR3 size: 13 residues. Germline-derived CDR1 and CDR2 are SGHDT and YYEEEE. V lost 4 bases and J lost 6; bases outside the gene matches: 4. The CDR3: CASSTGTGVEQYF. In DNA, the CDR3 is TGTGCCAGCAGCACCGGGACAGGGGTCGAGCAGTACTTC. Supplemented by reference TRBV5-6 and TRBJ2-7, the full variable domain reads DAGVTQSPTHLIKTRGQQVTLRCSPKSGHDTVSWYQQALGQGPQFIFQYYEEEERQRGNFPDRFSGHQFPNYSSELNVNALLLGDSALYLCASSTGTGVEQYFGPGTRLTVT.

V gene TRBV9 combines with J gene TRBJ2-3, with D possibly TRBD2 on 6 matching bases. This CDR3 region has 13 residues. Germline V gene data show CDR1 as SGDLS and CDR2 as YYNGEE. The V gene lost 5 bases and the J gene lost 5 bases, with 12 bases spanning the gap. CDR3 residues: CASRGGVGDTQYF. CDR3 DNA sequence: TGTGCCAGCAGAGGCGGGGTGGGAGATACGCAGTATTTT.

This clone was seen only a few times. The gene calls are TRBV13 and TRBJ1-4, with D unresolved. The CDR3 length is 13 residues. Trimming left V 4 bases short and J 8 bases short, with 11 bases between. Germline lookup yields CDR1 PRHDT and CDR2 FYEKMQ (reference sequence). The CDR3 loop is CASSSRVQEKLFF. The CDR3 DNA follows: TGTGCCAGCAGCTCTCGGGTTCAGGAAAAACTGTTTTTT.

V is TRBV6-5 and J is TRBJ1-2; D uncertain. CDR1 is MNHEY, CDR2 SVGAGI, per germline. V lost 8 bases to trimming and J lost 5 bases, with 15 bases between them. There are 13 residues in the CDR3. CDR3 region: CASGLNSGYGYTF. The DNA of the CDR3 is TGTGCCAGCGGGCTTAATTCTGGGTATGGCTACACCTTC.

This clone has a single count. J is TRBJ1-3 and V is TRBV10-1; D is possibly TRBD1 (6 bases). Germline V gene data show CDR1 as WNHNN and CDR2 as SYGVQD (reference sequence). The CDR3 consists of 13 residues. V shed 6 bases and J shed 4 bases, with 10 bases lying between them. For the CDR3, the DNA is TGCGCCAGCAGCGGGGACAAAGGAAACACCATATATTTT. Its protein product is CASSGDKGNTIYF.

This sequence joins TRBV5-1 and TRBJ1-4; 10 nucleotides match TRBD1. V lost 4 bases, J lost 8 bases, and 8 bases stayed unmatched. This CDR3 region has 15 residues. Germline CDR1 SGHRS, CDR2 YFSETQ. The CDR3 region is CASSGSGTGVEKLFF. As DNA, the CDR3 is TGCGCCAGCAGCGGGTCCGGGACAGGGGTCGAAAAACTGTTTTTT.

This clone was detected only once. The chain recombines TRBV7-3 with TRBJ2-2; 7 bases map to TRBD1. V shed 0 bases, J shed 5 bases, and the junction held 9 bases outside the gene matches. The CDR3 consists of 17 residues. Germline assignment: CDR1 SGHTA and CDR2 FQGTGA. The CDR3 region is CASSLTVGQVSTGELFF. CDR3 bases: TGTGCCAGCAGCTTAACAGTTGGACAGGTGTCTACCGGGGAGCTGTTTTTT.

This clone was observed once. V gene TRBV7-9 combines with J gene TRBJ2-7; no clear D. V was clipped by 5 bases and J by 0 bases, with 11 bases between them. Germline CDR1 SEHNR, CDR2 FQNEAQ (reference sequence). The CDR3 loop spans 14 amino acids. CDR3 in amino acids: CASSDTKSSYEQYF. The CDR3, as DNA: TGTGCCAGCAGCGACACGAAGTCCTCCTACGAGCAGTACTTC.

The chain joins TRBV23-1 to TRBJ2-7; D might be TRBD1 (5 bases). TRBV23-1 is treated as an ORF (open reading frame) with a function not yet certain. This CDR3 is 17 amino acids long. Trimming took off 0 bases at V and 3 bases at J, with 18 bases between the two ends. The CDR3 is CASSQSWGNWKIYEQYF. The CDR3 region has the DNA TGCGCCAGCAGTCAATCGTGGGGCAACTGGAAGATCTACGAGCAGTACTTC.